This T cell receptor beta chain was identified during a study of blood T cell dynamics during melanoma immunotherapy (dated by TCRdb to the early 2020s). Regarding the study in general: Patients with metastatic melanoma were treated with first-line pembrolizumab or nivolumab plus ipilimumab as standard of care in the United Kingdom. Peripheral T cell receptor repertoires of metastatic melanoma patients were profiled before and after one cycle of checkpoint inhibitor therapy to find early correlates of response. The training cohort was made up of consecutive patients, while a further independent group of patients from the same centre was pooled to form an external validation set.

Every bulk PBMC sample had a fixed 350 ng of DNA loaded. TCR beta CDR3 sequences were amplified from genomic DNA with the immunoSEQ TCRb Assay kit following manufacturer instructions. The KAPA Library Quantification Kit for Illumina platforms was used to quantify the pooled libraries by qPCR. Sequencing of the pooled libraries was done on an Illumina NextSeq 500, with clustering at 0.6-1.1 pM. Regarding the original processing steps: Analysis of the TCR data relied on immunoSEQ ANALYZER and the R LymphoSeq package. A rearrangement efficiency score was calculated as productive divided by the sum of productive and non-productive CDR3 sequences. Clonality was assessed using the Gini coefficient and diversity using the Renyi index at alpha=1, with pairwise comparisons between timepoints within each patient. In LymphoSeq, clonal relatedness was computed with an edit distance of 3 and repertoire similarity was computed with the Bhattacharyya coefficient. To classify response, a linear discriminant analysis based on week-3 changes in clonality and diversity was built with the R MASS and caret packages. TCRdb limited this immuneACCESS table to in-frame rearrangements with V and J called. A share of clones is missing; checked studies link under half to unresolved V genes, and the rest is unexplained. That table is the source of V, J and clone size, and D and trimming were worked out from the DNA. The sample yields 12,000 or so clones; about 90% were counted once. The ten largest clonotypes hold 3% to 3.5% of the sample.

What the work shows at the level of the full study, not this receptor alone: The study was unable to establish whether the T cell clones driving the repertoire changes were melanoma-specific or instead reflected general immune activation. The relatively small sample size was recognized as a factor that could limit how well the results generalize. Unlike progressors, patients who went on to achieve disease control showed a bifurcated reorganization of the PBMC repertoire at W3, with either increased clonality or increased diversity.

The trim is 5 bases for V and 2 bases for J, with a gap of 15 bases between the germline ends. The germline V gene (reference sequence) yields SEHNR for CDR1 and FQNEAQ for CDR2. The CDR3 runs 15 residues from the cysteine to the phenylalanine. Only CDR3 DNA is held: 45 bases, read in frame from base 1. This clone was counted only a few times. Its antigen target is currently unknown. There are no base qualities to consult, and no much larger clone falls within one base. The time point label of this sample denotes: pre-treatment baseline. Blood was sampled before treatment (T0) and at week 3 (W3), after the first cycle of checkpoint blockade. Except for a couple of patients with rapid clinical progression, response was assessed 12 weeks after the first infusion by RECIST 1.1; disease control meant complete response, partial response or stable disease. Patients with prior systemic cancer treatment, concomitant immunosuppressant therapy or synchronous other active malignancies were excluded. TCR beta was sequenced in both bulk PBMC and plasma cell-free DNA in order to track circulating cells as well as T cell turnover. PBMC were isolated from blood with Lymphoprep and SepMate tubes, followed by red cell lysis. QIAamp DNA Blood Mini kits were used to extract DNA from both PBMC and sorted T cell subsets.

The specimen comprised blood, sampled from a patient treated with checkpoint blockade. The chain uses TRBV7-9 and TRBJ1-2; a tentative D call is TRBD1 (6 bases match). This sequence originates from a human donor with melanoma. Read as DNA, the sequence is TGTGCCAGCAGCGCCGCAGGGGAGAAGAACTATGGCTACACCTTC. Its translation is CASSAAGEKNYGYTF.